Presented here are 17 T cell receptor beta chains from one specimen sequenced in a study of OX40 agonist ivuxolimab in advanced cancers. Assay used: immunoSEQ multiplex PCR; TCRdb lists only in-frame clones, some missing. Of 45,000 to 55,000 clones listed, about 83% were seen once; the top ten hold roughly 1.2%. Sequencing was performed on CD4+ or CD8+ T cells sorted from blood, taken in a trial of the OX40 agonist ivuxolimab. The receptors derive from an adult with an advanced solid tumor such as melanoma, head and neck, liver or kidney cancer.

The chain has TRBV25-1 and TRBJ2-1; TRBD2 aligns across 11 bases. From germline, CDR1 is MGHDK and CDR2 SYGVNS. There are 18 residues in the CDR3. Trimming cost V 2 bases and J 7 bases; bases outside gene matches: 13. This chain's CDR3 is CASSERRIAGGPENEQFF. CDR3 in DNA: TGTGCCAGCAGTGAAAGGCGGATAGCGGGGGGGCCCGAGAATGAGCAGTTCTTC.

The rearrangement uses TRBV29-1 and TRBJ1-4; D gene uncertain. This CDR3 is 12 amino acids long. Trimming took off 5 bases at V and 3 bases at J, with 7 bases between the two ends. In germline, CDR1 is SQVTM, CDR2 ANQGSEA. This chain's CDR3 is CSVSSANEKLFF. The CDR3 region has the DNA TGCAGCGTTAGCTCGGCTAATGAAAAACTGTTTTTT.

The rearrangement uses TRBV7-2 and TRBJ2-5; D gene unclear. Germline values: CDR1 SGHTA, CDR2 FQGNSA. V lost 5 bases, J lost 1 base, and 26 bases lay in between. The CDR3 length is 19 residues. DNA of the CDR3: TGTGCCAGCAGCCGAGAATTCTGGACCCCCGGGCGGCCCCAAGAGACCCAGTACTTC. This encodes CASSREFWTPGRPQETQYF.

The chain links TRBV6-1 to TRBJ1-3; no clear D. The V gene lost 4 bases and the J gene lost 0 bases, with 13 bases spanning the gap. This CDR3 comprises 16 residues. CDR1 and CDR2 (germline): MNHNS, SASEGT. This CDR3 is CASSGPGRSSGNTIYF. DNA for the CDR3: TGTGCCAGCAGTGGGCCCGGACGGAGCTCTGGAAACACCATATATTTT.

The chain combines TRBV10-3 with TRBJ2-7, with 10 bases fitting TRBD1. V shed 0 bases and J 2 bases; nucleotides not matched to a gene: 1. This CDR3 comprises 15 residues. Germline V gene data show CDR1 as ENHRY and CDR2 as SYGVKD. CDR3 residues: CAISESGQGPYEQYF. Here the CDR3 DNA reads TGTGCCATCAGTGAGTCGGGACAGGGGCCCTACGAGCAGTACTTC.

The rearrangement joins TRBV29-1 to TRBJ2-7, with a tentative D call TRBD2 (5 bases). The germline V and J ends were trimmed by 1 base and 1 base, with 14 bases remaining between them. The CDR3 loop spans 15 amino acids. From germline, CDR1 is SQVTM and CDR2 ANQGSEA. The CDR3 here is CSVEGGNAGSYEQYF. CDR3 sequence (DNA): TGCAGCGTTGAAGGAGGGAATGCTGGATCCTACGAGCAGTACTTC.

This rearrangement joins TRBV7-9 to TRBJ1-5; D remains unclear. Trimming stripped 4 bases from V and 4 bases from J, with 14 bases between. The CDR3 has 15 residues. Germline V gives CDR1 SEHNR, CDR2 FQNEAQ (reference sequence). As DNA, the CDR3 is TGTGCCAGCAGCTCAGATAGGACTGCTAATCAGCCCCAGCATTTT. It specifies CASSSDRTANQPQHF.

V is TRBV9 and J is TRBJ1-4; D gene unclear. The V gene's germline CDR1 is SGDLS and CDR2 YYNGEE. The CDR3 runs 14 residues. Trimming stripped 4 bases from V and 8 bases from J, with 15 bases between. CDR3 loop: CASSPSGVGEKLFF. The CDR3 coding sequence is TGTGCCAGCAGCCCCTCCGGGGTGGGGGAAAAACTGTTTTTT.

CDR3 sequence: CASSPLGTDGSGNTIYF. The CDR3 DNA is TGCGCCAGCAGCCCCCTCGGGACAGATGGCTCTGGAAACACCATATATTTT. The chain combines TRBV5-1 with TRBJ1-3; 7 bases agree with TRBD1. The CDR3 totals 17 residues. CDR1 and CDR2 (germline): SGHRS, YFSETQ. J gave up 0 bases and V 4 bases, and 10 bases lay outside the gene matches. Supplemented by reference TRBV5-1 and TRBJ1-3, the full variable domain reads KAGVTQTPRYLIKTRGQQVTLSCSPISGHRSVSWYQQTPGQGLQFLFEYFSETQRNKGNFPGRFSGRQFSNSRSEMNVSTLELGDSALYLCASSPLGTDGSGNTIYFGEGSWLTVV.

The rearrangement links TRBV7-6 to TRBJ1-6, with a weak D call TRBD1 (5 bases). The CDR3 sequence is 18 residues long. V was trimmed by 4 bases and J by 0 bases, leaving 16 bases between them. The V gene's germline CDR1 is SGHVS and CDR2 FNYEAQ. The CDR3 sequence: CASSSNRQGSSYNSPLHF. The CDR3, as DNA: TGTGCCAGCAGCTCTAACAGGCAGGGAAGCTCCTATAATTCACCCCTCCACTTT. Variable domain in full (rest from reference TRBV7-6 and TRBJ1-6): GAGVSQSPRYKVTKRGQDVALRCDPISGHVSLYWYRQALGQGPEFLTYFNYEAQQDKSGLPNDRFSAERPEGSISTLTIQRTEQRDSAMYRCASSSNRQGSSYNSPLHFGNGTRLTVT.

By sample fraction, this clone is medium-sized. V is TRBV11-2 and J is TRBJ2-7; D possibly corresponds to TRBD1 (6 bases). V was trimmed by 6 bases and J by 0 bases, leaving 12 bases between them. This CDR3 region has 14 residues. From germline, CDR1 is SGHAT and CDR2 FQNNGV. CDR3 region: CASRRGGLSYEQYF. The CDR3, as DNA: TGTGCCAGCAGACGAGGGGGTCTCTCCTACGAGCAGTACTTC.

The rearrangement joins TRBV9 to TRBJ2-7; D possibly corresponds to TRBD1 (5 bases). V was cut by 4 bases and J by 3 bases, with 11 bases left in between. Germline loops: CDR1 SGDLS, CDR2 YYNGEE. The CDR3 runs 13 residues. The CDR3 is CASSRGWGYEQYF. CDR3 nucleotides: TGTGCCAGCAGCAGGGGTTGGGGCTACGAGCAGTACTTC.

A single count supports this clone. The rearrangement joins TRBV11-2 to TRBJ1-3; D gene uncertain. Between the trimmed V and J ends, which lost 6 bases and 2 bases, there was a span of 5 bases. This CDR3 has 12 residues. Per germline, CDR1 SGHAT and CDR2 FQNNGV. The CDR3 nucleotides read TGTGCCAGCAGTGGCGCTGGAAACACCATATATTTT. Its protein product is CASSGAGNTIYF.

The chain links TRBV4-1 to TRBJ1-2; TRBD1 is a possible D gene (5 bases). The CDR3 is 16 residues long. V was clipped by 4 bases and J by 12 bases, with 27 bases between them. The V gene's germline CDR1 is MGHRA and CDR2 YSYEKL. Here the CDR3 reads CASSPARGASIGSNTF. The CDR3 coding sequence is TGCGCCAGCAGCCCCGCACGAGGGGCCAGCATAGGGTCGAACACCTTC.

The chain joins TRBV5-1 to TRBJ1-2, with D perhaps TRBD1 (5 bases). CDR1 SGHRS and CDR2 YFSETQ come from the germline V gene. The CDR3 spans 14 residues. The V end lost 0 bases, the J end lost 5 bases, and 11 bases lay between the germline ends. CDR3 sequence reads: CASSLVLGTYGYTF. Here the CDR3 DNA reads TGCGCCAGCAGCTTGGTTCTAGGGACGTATGGCTACACCTTC.

V usage is TRBV28 and J usage is TRBJ1-2; no definite D call. The CDR3 is made up of 14 amino acids. The germline CDR1 and CDR2 sequences are MDHEN and SYDVKM. The germline V and J ends were trimmed by 7 bases and 6 bases, with 18 bases remaining between them. The CDR3 DNA reads as TGTGCCAGCAAACCTTCGTCCCGTGCCAATGGCTACACCTTC. Translated, it gives CASKPSSRANGYTF.

V usage is TRBV21-1 and J usage is TRBJ2-1; the D call TRBD2 from the table was never checked on the DNA. TRBV21-1 is a pseudogene locus. The CDR3 has 16 amino acids. The CDR3 DNA follows: TGTGCCAGCAGCAAGACCGCTCGGGAGCGGGACAATGAGCAGTTCTTC. Amino acid sequence: CASSKTARERDNEQFF.